Below, 27 T cell receptor beta chains from the same sample are listed, as sequenced in a study of shared clonotypes between healthy human individuals. Libraries were prepared by immunoSEQ multiplex PCR; TCRdb keeps only in-frame clonotypes and omits some of them. The sample records some 2.1 million clones, 80% to 95% being singletons. Cells designated naive CD8 were CD45RO-negative and were positively selected for CCR7, with terminally differentiated effector memory CD45RA+ cells excluded. Sequencing input: naive CD8+ T cells from PBMCs. The receptors were gathered from a man between 18 and 35 years old in good health. Some clones in this sample may be carry-over from other donors' samples.

The rearrangement links TRBV30 to TRBJ1-2; 7 nucleotides align to TRBD1. Germline loops: CDR1 GTSNPN, CDR2 SVGIG (reference sequence). The CDR3 runs to 14 residues. V was clipped by 6 bases and J by 3 bases; unmatched bases: 10. The CDR3 nucleotides read TGTGCCTGCCTGACCATAGGACAGGACTATGGCTACACCTTC. This encodes CACLTIGQDYGYTF.

The V and J genes are TRBV27 and TRBJ2-1; D tentatively reads TRBD1 or TRBD2 (5 bases each). The CDR3 totals 13 residues. CDR1 and CDR2 (germline): MNHEY, SMNVEV (reference sequence). V lost 9 bases and J lost 6, with 15 bases in between. The CDR3 loop reads CASGGSRGNEQFF. DNA of the CDR3: TGTGCCAGTGGGGGATCAAGGGGCAATGAGCAGTTCTTC.

The V call is TRBV30, the J call TRBJ1-2; the D gene is possibly TRBD1 (5 bases). The CDR3 runs to 16 residues. Germline V lookup: CDR1 GTSNPN, CDR2 SVGIG (reference sequence). V was trimmed by 3 bases and J by 5 bases, leaving 22 bases between them. The DNA for the CDR3 is TGTGCCTGGAGATCGGGACTCCTCTCCGGCGGATATGGCTACACCTTC. This encodes CAWRSGLLSGGYGYTF.

The rearrangement uses TRBV19 and TRBJ1-2; maybe TRBD1 (5 bases). The CDR3 is 14 residues long. V lost 5 bases, J lost 3 bases, and 13 bases lay in between. Per the germline V gene, CDR1 is LNHDA and CDR2 is SQIVND (reference sequence). In nucleotides, the CDR3 is TGTGCCAGTAGTCCGCGGGGCAAAGACTATGGCTACACCTTC. This codes for CASSPRGKDYGYTF.

V usage is TRBV4-1 and J usage is TRBJ1-5; possible D gene TRBD1, 5 bases. This CDR3 region has 16 residues. Trimming pared 1 base from V and 5 bases from J, leaving 15 bases between. Germline CDR1 reads MGHRA; CDR2 reads YSYEKL. CDR3 coding DNA: TGCGCCAGCAGCCAAGGCCCGGATTGGGGGGATCAGCCCCAGCATTTT. Amino acids: CASSQGPDWGDQPQHF.

This sequence joins TRBV28 and TRBJ1-2; D remains ambiguous. V lost 5 bases, J lost 6 bases, and 13 bases lay in between. Germline CDR1 reads MDHEN; CDR2 reads SYDVKM. The CDR3 is 13 amino acids. CDR3 nucleotides: TGTGCCAGCAGTCAGCGGGTGGTCCATGGCTACACCTTC. Protein product: CASSQRVVHGYTF.

This chain uses TRBV7-9 with TRBJ2-7, with D possibly being TRBD1 or TRBD2 (6 bases each). The V end lost 5 bases, the J end lost 5 bases, and 13 bases lay between the germline ends. The germline V gene encodes CDR1 SEHNR and CDR2 FQNEAQ (reference sequence). There are 13 residues in the CDR3. The CDR3 nucleotides read TGTGCCAGCAGCAACCCCGGGGGCCACGAGCAGTACTTC. Translated, it gives CASSNPGGHEQYF.

The chain is built from TRBV5-1 and TRBJ2-7; D uncertain. Trimming pared 1 base from V and 5 bases from J, leaving 7 bases between. Germline V gene sequence: CDR1 SGHRS, CDR2 YFSETQ. This CDR3 has 12 residues. CDR3 bases: TGCGCCAGCAGCTTGAATGTCCACGAGCAGTACTTC. Its protein is CASSLNVHEQYF.

V gene TRBV5-1 combines with J gene TRBJ2-7; D might be TRBD1 (6 bases). CDR3 size: 14 residues. Trimming stripped 7 bases from V and 0 bases from J, with 14 bases between. Germline CDR1 reads SGHRS; CDR2 reads YFSETQ. The CDR3 sequence: CASAIQGLSYEQYF. The CDR3 bases are TGCGCCAGCGCAATCCAGGGGCTCTCCTACGAGCAGTACTTC.

This sequence joins TRBV28 and TRBJ2-5; 8 nucleotides align to TRBD1. The germline V gene has CDR1 MDHEN and CDR2 SYDVKM. J gave up 4 bases and V 3 bases, and 7 bases lay outside the gene matches. CDR3 length: 15 amino acids. The CDR3 bases are TGTGCCAGCAGTTTTCTGCGGGACAGGCGAGAGACCCAGTACTTC. Residues: CASSFLRDRRETQYF.

V and J are TRBV9 and TRBJ2-3; D may correspond to TRBD1 or TRBD2 (5 bases each). V lost 7 bases and J lost 0, with 12 bases in between. The length of the CDR3 is 14 residues. Germline CDR1 SGDLS, CDR2 YYNGEE. Here the CDR3 reads CASGKGRSTDTQYF. The CDR3 nucleotides read TGTGCCAGCGGGAAGGGACGCAGCACAGATACGCAGTATTTT.

The rearrangement links TRBV5-6 to TRBJ1-5; perhaps TRBD1 as D (6 bases). The CDR3 runs 14 residues. V gave up 2 bases and J gave up 6 bases, with 12 bases separating them. Germline assignment: CDR1 SGHDT and CDR2 YYEEEE. This chain's CDR3 is CASSFSGGGQPQHF. The CDR3 nucleotides read TGTGCCAGCAGCTTTTCGGGAGGGGGTCAGCCCCAGCATTTT.

This chain uses TRBV5-1 with TRBJ2-1; 7 positions agree with TRBD2. The V and J ends lost 0 bases and 0 bases, in that order; junction bases with no gene match: 6. Germline loops: CDR1 SGHRS, CDR2 YFSETQ. This CDR3 spans 17 amino acids. CDR3 sequence reads: CASSLGGGGSSYNEQFF. CDR3 in DNA: TGCGCCAGCAGCTTGGGTGGTGGCGGGAGCTCCTACAATGAGCAGTTCTTC.

V usage is TRBV7-9 and J usage is TRBJ2-5; 7 bases fit TRBD2. The CDR3 has 16 residues. Germline CDR1 is SEHNR and CDR2 is FQNEAQ (reference sequence). Trimming cost V 2 bases and J 5 bases; bases outside gene matches: 11. CDR3 DNA sequence: TGTGCCAGCAGCTTATATCCGAGCGGGAAAGGGGAGACCCAGTACTTC. Translating gives CASSLYPSGKGETQYF. Full variable domain (rest looked up from reference TRBV7-9 and TRBJ2-5): DTGVSQNPRHKITKRGQNVTFRCDPISEHNRLYWYRQTLGQGPEFLTYFQNEAQLEKSRLLSDRFSAERPKGSFSTLEIQRTEQGDSAMYLCASSLYPSGKGETQYFGPGTRLLVL.

The chain links TRBV9 to TRBJ2-7; no firm D call. V was trimmed by 0 bases and J by 3 bases, leaving 10 bases between them. This CDR3 is 14 amino acids long. Germline CDR1 and CDR2: SGDLS and YYNGEE. CDR3 coding DNA: TGTGCCAGCAGCGTAGGCTGGGCTAGCTACGAGCAGTACTTC. As protein: CASSVGWASYEQYF.

This chain uses TRBV5-1 with TRBJ2-7, with 10 bases identical to TRBD2. Germline-derived CDR1 and CDR2 are SGHRS and YFSETQ. With 4 bases clipped from V and 3 bases from J, the junction kept 10 bases outside the gene matches. The CDR3 is made up of 16 amino acids. CDR3 bases: TGCGCCAGCAGCCCCTGGCTCGGGACTAGCGTCTACGAGCAGTACTTC. Its protein product is CASSPWLGTSVYEQYF.

The chain carries TRBV2 and TRBJ1-1; the match to TRBD1 covers 10 bases. V gave up 3 bases and J gave up 5 bases; unmatched junction bases: 12. From germline, CDR1 is SNHLY and CDR2 FYNNEI. The CDR3 runs 17 residues. CDR3 bases: TGTGCCAGCAGTGACCTGGGACAGGGGTCGGGAAAGACTGAAGCTTTCTTT. This codes for CASSDLGQGSGKTEAFF.

CDR3 DNA sequence: TGCAGCGTTGAAGGGCTAGCGGGAGCTCGGGACAATGAGCAGTTCTTC. Encoded protein: CSVEGLAGARDNEQFF. The V and J genes are TRBV29-1 and TRBJ2-1; 10 bases agree with TRBD2. The CDR3 length is 16 residues. The V gene end was trimmed by 1 base and the J gene end by 5 bases; junction bases not matched to a gene: 8. The germline gives CDR1 SQVTM, CDR2 ANQGSEA.

CDR3 loop: CASSTGEGGYGYTF. In DNA, the CDR3 is TGTGCCAGCAGTACCGGGGAGGGGGGTTATGGCTACACCTTC. J is TRBJ1-2 and V is TRBV28; weak D call: TRBD1 (6 bases). There are 14 residues in the CDR3. Germline-derived CDR1 and CDR2 are MDHEN and SYDVKM. V shed 5 bases and J shed 5 bases, with 15 bases lying between them.

This clone was detected once. V gene TRBV11-2 combines with J gene TRBJ1-1, with D unclear. Trimming left V 0 bases short and J 7 bases short, with 6 bases between. CDR1 SGHAT and CDR2 FQNNGV come from the germline V gene. The CDR3 is made up of 12 amino acids. The CDR3, as DNA: TGTGCCAGCAGCTTAGATGGGCGTGAAGCTTTCTTT. This encodes CASSLDGREAFF.

In its sample, this clone was seen once. The V call is TRBV4-1, the J call TRBJ2-7, with D maybe TRBD1 (6 bases). The CDR3 length is 15 residues. V shed 1 base and J shed 7 bases, with 17 bases lying between them. Germline V gives CDR1 MGHRA, CDR2 YSYEKL. CDR3 residues: CASSQAGTLYGEQYF. The CDR3 bases are TGCGCCAGCAGCCAAGCCGGGACACTATACGGGGAGCAGTACTTC.

This clone was seen a single time. The V call is TRBV28, the J call TRBJ2-7; D unclear. Germline assignment: CDR1 MDHEN and CDR2 SYDVKM. The CDR3 covers 13 residues. Deletions cut 6 bases from V and 6 bases from J, with 15 bases between. The CDR3 loop is CASSKKRFGEQYF. In DNA form, the CDR3 reads TGTGCCAGCAGCAAGAAGCGATTTGGCGAGCAGTACTTC. Using reference TRBV28 and TRBJ2-7 for the parts outside the CDR3, the full variable domain is DVKVTQSSRYLVKRTGEKVFLECVQDMDHENMFWYRQDPGLGLRLIYFSYDVKMKEKGDIPEGYSVSREKKERFSLILESASTNQTSMYLCASSKKRFGEQYFGPGTRLTVT.

CDR3 sequence: CSLLTRDRDYNEQFF. CDR3 nucleotide sequence: TGCAGCCTCCTCACCCGGGACAGGGACTACAATGAGCAGTTCTTC. J is TRBJ2-1 and V is TRBV29-1; 9 bases align to TRBD1. This CDR3 is built from 15 residues. Looked up from germline, CDR1 is SQVTM and CDR2 is ANQGSEA. V lost 8 bases and J lost 3; bases outside the gene matches: 11.

The chain carries TRBV21-1 and TRBJ2-7; TRBD1, the D gene given by the table, was not confirmed from the DNA. TRBV21-1 is given as a pseudogene. This CDR3 contains 14 residues. In nucleotides, the CDR3 is TGTGCCAGCAGCAAATCAGGGGGGCGCTACGAGCAGTACTTC. This sequence encodes CASSKSGGRYEQYF.

V usage is TRBV7-9 and J usage is TRBJ1-1; a weak D match, TRBD1 (6 bases). This CDR3 has 14 amino acids. Trimming removed 5 bases from V and 5 bases from J, with 15 bases in between. Germline V gene sequence: CDR1 SEHNR, CDR2 FQNEAQ (reference sequence). The CDR3 reads CASSPGQSQTEAFF. Written as DNA, the CDR3 is TGTGCCAGCAGCCCCGGACAGAGCCAAACTGAAGCTTTCTTT.

V is TRBV27 and J is TRBJ1-5; 10 nucleotides line up with TRBD1. In germline, CDR1 is MNHEY, CDR2 SMNVEV (reference sequence). This CDR3 region has 14 residues. V lost 7 bases and J lost 7; bases outside the gene matches: 7. The CDR3 coding sequence is TGTGCCAGCACCCCGACAGGGGGCCACCAGCCCCAGCATTTT. Protein: CASTPTGGHQPQHF.

V gene TRBV28 combines with J gene TRBJ2-5; unclear D gene. The CDR3 has 15 residues. V lost 3 bases, J lost 0 bases, and 11 bases lay in between. Germline loops: CDR1 MDHEN, CDR2 SYDVKM. This chain's CDR3 is CASSFPQEYQETQYF. The CDR3 DNA sequence: TGTGCCAGCAGTTTCCCCCAGGAGTACCAAGAGACCCAGTACTTC.